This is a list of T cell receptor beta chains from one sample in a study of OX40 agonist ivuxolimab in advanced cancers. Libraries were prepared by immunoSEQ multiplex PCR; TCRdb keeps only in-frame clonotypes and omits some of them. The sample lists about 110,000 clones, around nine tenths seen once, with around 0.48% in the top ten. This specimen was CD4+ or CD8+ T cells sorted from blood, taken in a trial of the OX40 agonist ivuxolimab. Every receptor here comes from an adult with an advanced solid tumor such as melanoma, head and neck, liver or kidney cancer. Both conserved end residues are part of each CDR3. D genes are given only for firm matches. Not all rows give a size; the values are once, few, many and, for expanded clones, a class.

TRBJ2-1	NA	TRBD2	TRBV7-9	CASSPSRRGGGGVEQFF	TGTGCCAGCAGCCCTTCCCGGCGGGGCGGGGGGGGAGTTGAGCAGTTCTTC
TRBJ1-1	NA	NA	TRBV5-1	CASRQGPDSTEAFF	TGCGCCAGCAGACAGGGTCCCGACAGTACTGAAGCTTTCTTT
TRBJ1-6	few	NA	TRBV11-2	CASSSQANNSPLHF	TGTGCCAGCAGCAGTCAGGCTAATAATTCACCCCTCCACTTT
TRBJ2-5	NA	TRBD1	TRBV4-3	CASSQGTGTETQYF	TGCGCCAGCAGCCAAGGGACAGGGACGGAGACCCAGTACTTC
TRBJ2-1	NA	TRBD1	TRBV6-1	CASSETPGGWYEQFF	TGTGCCAGCAGTGAAACCCCAGGGGGCTGGTATGAGCAGTTCTTC
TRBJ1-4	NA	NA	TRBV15	CATGRRQNEKLFF	TGTGCCACCGGACGACGACAGAATGAAAAACTGTTTTTT
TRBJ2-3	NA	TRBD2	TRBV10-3	CAISESTSGGDTQYF	TGTGCCATCAGTGAGTCGACTAGCGGGGGAGATACGCAGTATTTT
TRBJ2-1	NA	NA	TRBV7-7	CASSSVSPPYNEQFF	TGTGCCAGCAGTTCGGTGTCTCCCCCTTACAATGAGCAGTTCTTC
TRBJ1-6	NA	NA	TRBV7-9	CASSPPRDNSPLHF	TGTGCCAGCAGCCCGCCCAGGGATAATTCACCCCTCCACTTT
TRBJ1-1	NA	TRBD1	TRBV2	CASSEALRQGPHHF	TGTGCCAGCAGTGAAGCGCTTCGACAGGGCCCTCACCACTTT
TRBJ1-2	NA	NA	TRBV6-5	CASSYRNGYGYTF	TGTGCCAGCAGTTACAGAAATGGCTATGGCTACACCTTC
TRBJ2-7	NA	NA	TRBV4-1	CASSQDSGALNEQYF	TGCGCCAGCAGCCAAGATTCGGGGGCGCTTAACGAGCAGTACTTC
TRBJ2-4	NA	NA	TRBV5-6	CASSLWGVIAKNIQYF	TGTGCCAGCAGCTTGTGGGGAGTGATAGCCAAAAACATTCAGTACTTC
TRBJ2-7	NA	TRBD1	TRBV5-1	CASSYPTGNYEQYF	TGCGCCAGCAGCTATCCGACAGGGAACTACGAGCAGTACTTC
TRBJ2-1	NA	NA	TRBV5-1	CASSSSSSSYNEQFF	TGCGCCAGCAGCTCCTCTAGCAGCTCCTACAATGAGCAGTTCTTC